In this sample, the clone carrying this T cell receptor (beta chain) turned up a few times. This sample stems from a study of human T cells and chemical hapten exposure. Study-wide context: Sensitization was performed using 2% DPC on an approximately 2 cm by approximately 2 cm upper inner arm skin site. While the approximately 24-week study was under way, patients received diphenylcyclopropenone on the scalp every week. A mostly female patient group had alopecia areata, totalis or universalis.

The CDR3 is 13 amino acids. CDR1 is SGHDT and CDR2 is YYEEEE in the germline V gene. V was clipped by 4 bases and J by 3 bases, with 10 bases between them. Regarding time point: patch test 2, 6 weeks after DPC sensitization. As for treatment: therapeutic diphenylcyclopropenone sensitization with weekly scalp DPC. Unfractionated whole blood yielded total RNA. The library tagged individual cDNA molecules with unique molecular identifiers. From the RACE reads, TCRdb called clonotypes with MiXCR, one entry per CDR3 protein. The sample lists 35,000 to 45,000 distinct CDR3 sequences; 9.6% were seen once. This rearrangement joins TRBV5-6 to TRBJ1-2; tentative D call: TRBD1 (5 bases). The TCR originated in a woman in her 30s with alopecia areata. Some clones in this sample may be carry-over from other donors' samples. The sequences come from whole blood, collected in connection with sensitization to the hapten diphenylcyclopropenone (DPC). The CDR3 loop reads CASSPDIYYGYTF. The CDR3 DNA is TGTGCCAGCAGCCCGGACATTTACTATGGCTACACCTTC.